A selection of T cell receptor beta chains follows, all from one sample in a study of graft-versus-host responses after intestinal transplantation. The repertoire was sequenced with immunoSEQ multiplex PCR; TCRdb's copy has only in-frame clones and lacks some. The table shows tens of thousands of clones, with 50% to 65% occurring only once. This sample comprised alloreactive CD4+ T cells from a mixed lymphocyte reaction culture, obtained before intestinal transplant. These receptors originate from a human patient who received an intestinal transplant. The CDR3 runs from the conserved cysteine through the conserved F or W. Each record gives: D gene, V gene, clone size, J gene, CDR3 protein, CDR3 DNA. D genes are given only for firm matches. Clone size is stated in some rows and not others, as once, few, many or a class when expanded.

D gene: .; V gene: TRBV5-1; clone size: few; J gene: TRBJ1-1; CDR3 protein: CASSLGGQRGTEAFF; CDR3 DNA: TGCGCCAGCAGCTTGGGCGGACAGAGGGGCACTGAAGCTTTCTTT
D gene: TRBD1; V gene: TRBV28; clone size: few; J gene: TRBJ1-2; CDR3 protein: CASNRRDSSRYGYTF; CDR3 DNA: TGTGCCAGCAATCGTAGGGACAGTTCGAGGTATGGCTACACCTTC
D gene: .; V gene: TRBV2; clone size: .; J gene: TRBJ1-5; CDR3 protein: CASSVGGYQPQHF; CDR3 DNA: TGTGCCAGCAGTGTAGGAGGATATCAGCCCCAGCATTTT
D gene: .; V gene: TRBV20-1; clone size: few; J gene: TRBJ1-2; CDR3 protein: CSARDRGGYTF; CDR3 DNA: TGCAGTGCTAGAGACAGGGGTGGCTACACCTTC
D gene: .; V gene: TRBV7-8; clone size: .; J gene: TRBJ1-1; CDR3 protein: CASSVDTFRYDTTFEAFF; CDR3 DNA: TGTGCCAGCAGCGTAGATACCTTTAGATACGACACCACATTTGAAGCTTTCTTT
D gene: .; V gene: TRBV25-1; clone size: .; J gene: TRBJ2-1; CDR3 protein: CASSEGREAGYNEQFF; CDR3 DNA: TGTGCCAGCAGTGAAGGTCGGGAAGCGGGCTACAATGAGCAGTTCTTC
D gene: .; V gene: TRBV30; clone size: .; J gene: TRBJ1-1; CDR3 protein: CAWSVQMFTEAFF; CDR3 DNA: TGTGCCTGGAGTGTACAAATGTTCACTGAAGCTTTCTTT
D gene: TRBD2; V gene: TRBV10-1; clone size: once; J gene: TRBJ2-7; CDR3 protein: CASSDGGGRHEQYF; CDR3 DNA: TGCGCCAGCAGTGACGGCGGGGGTCGCCACGAGCAGTACTTC
D gene: .; V gene: TRBV7-9; clone size: .; J gene: TRBJ2-2; CDR3 protein: CASSSRTGELFF; CDR3 DNA: TGTGCCAGCAGCTCGAGAACCGGGGAGCTGTTTTTT
D gene: TRBD2; V gene: TRBV5-4; clone size: once; J gene: TRBJ2-5; CDR3 protein: CASSAASGREGTQYF; CDR3 DNA: TGTGCCAGCAGCGCGGCTAGCGGGAGGGAGGGGACCCAGTACTTC
D gene: .; V gene: TRBV5-4; clone size: few; J gene: TRBJ2-7; CDR3 protein: CASSLAPGAGYEQYF; CDR3 DNA: TGTGCCAGCAGCTTGGCGCCGGGAGCCGGTTACGAGCAGTACTTC
D gene: TRBD2; V gene: TRBV29-1; clone size: .; J gene: TRBJ2-7; CDR3 protein: CSVEEVLAGGYEQYF; CDR3 DNA: TGCAGCGTTGAAGAAGTCCTAGCGGGAGGGTACGAGCAGTACTTC
D gene: TRBD1; V gene: TRBV11-2; clone size: .; J gene: TRBJ1-4; CDR3 protein: CASSSQGLPNEKLFF; CDR3 DNA: TGTGCCAGCAGCTCACAGGGGTTACCTAATGAAAAACTGTTTTTT
D gene: .; V gene: TRBV6-6; clone size: .; J gene: TRBJ1-2; CDR3 protein: CASSRHLLGGYTF; CDR3 DNA: TGTGCCAGCTCCCGACACCTTCTCGGTGGCTACACCTTC
D gene: .; V gene: TRBV6-6; clone size: .; J gene: TRBJ1-1; CDR3 protein: CASSINLVRANTEAFF; CDR3 DNA: TGTGCCAGCAGTATTAATTTGGTCCGAGCGAACACTGAAGCTTTCTTT
D gene: .; V gene: TRBV5-5; clone size: once; J gene: TRBJ2-4; CDR3 protein: CASSKLSGTLAKNIQYF; CDR3 DNA: TGTGCCAGCAGCAAGCTGTCGGGGACATTAGCCAAAAACATTCAGTACTTC
D gene: .; V gene: TRBV6-1; clone size: .; J gene: TRBJ2-5; CDR3 protein: CASAWRTGQETQYF; CDR3 DNA: TGTGCCAGTGCTTGGCGCACGGGCCAAGAGACCCAGTACTTC
D gene: .; V gene: TRBV4-2; clone size: few; J gene: TRBJ2-2; CDR3 protein: CASSQESSGELFF; CDR3 DNA: TGTGCCAGCAGCCAAGAATCTTCCGGGGAGCTGTTTTTT
D gene: .; V gene: TRBV7-6; clone size: .; J gene: TRBJ1-1; CDR3 protein: CASSPSGAMNTEAFF; CDR3 DNA: TGTGCCAGCAGCCCCTCAGGGGCGATGAACACTGAAGCTTTCTTT
D gene: .; V gene: TRBV5-4; clone size: .; J gene: TRBJ1-2; CDR3 protein: CASSSYQDSSLRYTF; CDR3 DNA: TGTGCCAGCAGCTCCTATCAGGACAGTTCCCTGAGGTACACCTTC
D gene: .; V gene: TRBV5-6; clone size: .; J gene: TRBJ1-2; CDR3 protein: CASSLGQRSQGYTF; CDR3 DNA: TGTGCCAGCAGCTTGGGACAAAGAAGTCAGGGCTACACCTTC
D gene: TRBD1; V gene: TRBV14; clone size: .; J gene: TRBJ2-7; CDR3 protein: CASIFGQGYEQYF; CDR3 DNA: TGTGCCAGCATTTTTGGACAGGGCTACGAGCAGTACTTC
D gene: .; V gene: TRBV28; clone size: once; J gene: TRBJ2-3; CDR3 protein: CASSLIADTQYF; CDR3 DNA: TGTGCCAGCAGTTTAATAGCAGATACGCAGTATTTT
D gene: .; V gene: TRBV5-4; clone size: once; J gene: TRBJ1-1; CDR3 protein: CASSLIGVNTEAFF; CDR3 DNA: TGTGCCAGCAGCTTGATCGGTGTGAACACTGAAGCTTTCTTT
D gene: TRBD2; V gene: TRBV7-2; clone size: .; J gene: TRBJ2-7; CDR3 protein: CASSLGLAGLEQYF; CDR3 DNA: TGTGCCAGCAGCTTAGGACTAGCGGGGTTAGAGCAGTACTTC
D gene: .; V gene: TRBV19; clone size: .; J gene: TRBJ2-7; CDR3 protein: CASTQGIPPSPQYF; CDR3 DNA: TGTGCCAGTACCCAGGGAATCCCACCCAGCCCGCAGTACTTC
D gene: TRBD1; V gene: TRBV11-2; clone size: few; J gene: TRBJ1-5; CDR3 protein: CASSLDGTGTRNQPQHF; CDR3 DNA: TGTGCCAGCAGCTTAGACGGGACAGGGACGCGCAATCAGCCCCAGCATTTT
D gene: .; V gene: TRBV20-1; clone size: .; J gene: TRBJ2-1; CDR3 protein: CSASRGNEQFF; CDR3 DNA: TGCAGTGCTTCTAGAGGCAATGAGCAGTTCTTC
D gene: TRBD2; V gene: TRBV5-1; clone size: .; J gene: TRBJ2-1; CDR3 protein: CASSLGGAGGPEEQFF; CDR3 DNA: TGCGCCAGCAGCCTTGGAGGGGCGGGAGGGCCGGAGGAGCAGTTCTTC
D gene: TRBD2; V gene: TRBV28; clone size: .; J gene: TRBJ2-5; CDR3 protein: CASRSRLAGPQETQYF; CDR3 DNA: TGTGCCAGCAGATCTAGACTAGCGGGCCCCCAAGAGACCCAGTACTTC
D gene: .; V gene: TRBV7-2; clone size: .; J gene: TRBJ1-2; CDR3 protein: CASTSKQGWYGYTF; CDR3 DNA: TGTGCCAGCACCAGTAAACAGGGCTGGTATGGCTACACCTTC
D gene: .; V gene: TRBV6-4; clone size: once; J gene: TRBJ2-3; CDR3 protein: CASSLDGWETDTQYF; CDR3 DNA: TGTGCCAGCAGTCTGGACGGGTGGGAGACAGATACGCAGTATTTT
D gene: .; V gene: TRBV28; clone size: few; J gene: TRBJ2-1; CDR3 protein: CASSLDNYNEQFF; CDR3 DNA: TGTGCCAGCAGTTTGGACAATTACAATGAGCAGTTCTTC
D gene: TRBD2; V gene: TRBV7-8; clone size: .; J gene: TRBJ2-5; CDR3 protein: CASTKRGGTPETQYF; CDR3 DNA: TGTGCCAGCACCAAGCGGGGGGGAACCCCGGAGACCCAGTACTTC
D gene: .; V gene: TRBV5-6; clone size: .; J gene: TRBJ1-4; CDR3 protein: CASSLRQGNEKLFF; CDR3 DNA: TGTGCCAGCAGCTTGCGCCAGGGGAACGAAAAACTGTTTTTT
D gene: .; V gene: TRBV5-1; clone size: .; J gene: TRBJ2-1; CDR3 protein: CASSLSNEQFF; CDR3 DNA: TGCGCCAGCAGCTTGTCAAATGAGCAGTTCTTC
D gene: .; V gene: TRBV7-8; clone size: .; J gene: TRBJ1-1; CDR3 protein: CASSAISVKNTEAFF; CDR3 DNA: TGTGCCAGCAGCGCGATATCGGTTAAGAACACTGAAGCTTTCTTT